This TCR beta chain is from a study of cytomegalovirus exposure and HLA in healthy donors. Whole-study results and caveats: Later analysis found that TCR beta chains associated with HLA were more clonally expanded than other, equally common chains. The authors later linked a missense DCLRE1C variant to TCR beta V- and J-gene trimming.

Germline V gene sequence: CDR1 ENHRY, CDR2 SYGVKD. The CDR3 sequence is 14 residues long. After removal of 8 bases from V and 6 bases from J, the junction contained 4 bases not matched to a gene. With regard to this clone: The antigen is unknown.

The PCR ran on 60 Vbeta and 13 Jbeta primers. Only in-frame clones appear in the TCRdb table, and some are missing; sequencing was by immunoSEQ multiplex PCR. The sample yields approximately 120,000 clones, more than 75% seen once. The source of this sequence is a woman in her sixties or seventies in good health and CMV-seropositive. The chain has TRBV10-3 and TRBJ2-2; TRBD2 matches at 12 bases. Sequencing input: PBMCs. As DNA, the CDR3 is TGTGCCATCGCTAGCGGGGGGGCCGCCGGGGAGCTGTTTTTT. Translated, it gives CAIASGGAAGELFF.